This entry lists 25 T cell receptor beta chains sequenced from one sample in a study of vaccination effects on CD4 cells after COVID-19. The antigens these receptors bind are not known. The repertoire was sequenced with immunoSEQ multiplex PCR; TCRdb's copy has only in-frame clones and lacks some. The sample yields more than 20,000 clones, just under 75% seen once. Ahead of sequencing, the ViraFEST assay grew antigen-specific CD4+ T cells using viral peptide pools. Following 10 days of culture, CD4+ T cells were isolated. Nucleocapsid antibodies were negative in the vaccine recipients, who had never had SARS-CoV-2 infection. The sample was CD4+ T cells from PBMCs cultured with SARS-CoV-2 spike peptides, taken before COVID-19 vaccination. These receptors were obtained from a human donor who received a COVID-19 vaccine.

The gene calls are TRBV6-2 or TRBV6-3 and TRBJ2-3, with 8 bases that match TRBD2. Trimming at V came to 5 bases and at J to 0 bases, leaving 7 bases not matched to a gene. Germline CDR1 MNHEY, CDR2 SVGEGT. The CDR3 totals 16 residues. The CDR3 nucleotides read TGTGCCAGCAGTCTATACGGGGGGGAGAGCACAGATACGCAGTATTTT. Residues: CASSLYGGESTDTQYF.

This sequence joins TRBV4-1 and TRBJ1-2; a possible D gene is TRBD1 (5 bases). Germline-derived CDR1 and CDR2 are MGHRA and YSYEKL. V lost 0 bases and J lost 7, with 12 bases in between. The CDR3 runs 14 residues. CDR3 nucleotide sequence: TGCGCCAGCAGCCAAGAAGGGGTCAGAGGTGGCTACACCTTC. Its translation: CASSQEGVRGGYTF.

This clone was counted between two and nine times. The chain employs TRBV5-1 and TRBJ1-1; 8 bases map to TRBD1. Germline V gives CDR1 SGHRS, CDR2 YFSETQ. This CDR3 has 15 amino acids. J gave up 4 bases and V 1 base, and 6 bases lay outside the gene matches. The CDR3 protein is CASSLIGQGSTEAFF. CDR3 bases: TGCGCCAGCAGCTTGATCGGACAGGGCAGCACTGAAGCTTTCTTT.

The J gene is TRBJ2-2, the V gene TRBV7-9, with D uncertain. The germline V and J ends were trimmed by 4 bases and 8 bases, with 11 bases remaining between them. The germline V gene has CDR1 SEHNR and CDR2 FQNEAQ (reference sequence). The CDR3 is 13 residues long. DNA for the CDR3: TGTGCCAGCAGCTGGAGATCCTTTGGGGAGCTGTTTTTT. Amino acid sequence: CASSWRSFGELFF.

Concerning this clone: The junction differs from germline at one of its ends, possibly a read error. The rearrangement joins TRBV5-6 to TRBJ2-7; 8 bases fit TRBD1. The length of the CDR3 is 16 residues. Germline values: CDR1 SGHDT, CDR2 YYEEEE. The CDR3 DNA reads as TGTGCCAGCAGCCCTATCAGGGGGCGCCTCTCCTCCGAGCAGTACTTC. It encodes CASSPIRGRLSSEQYF.

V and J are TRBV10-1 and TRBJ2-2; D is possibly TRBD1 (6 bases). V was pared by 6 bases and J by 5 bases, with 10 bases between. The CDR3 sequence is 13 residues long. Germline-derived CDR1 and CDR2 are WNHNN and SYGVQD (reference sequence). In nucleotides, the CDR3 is TGCGCCAGCAGAACAGGGCAGACCGGGGAGCTGTTTTTT. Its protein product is CASRTGQTGELFF.

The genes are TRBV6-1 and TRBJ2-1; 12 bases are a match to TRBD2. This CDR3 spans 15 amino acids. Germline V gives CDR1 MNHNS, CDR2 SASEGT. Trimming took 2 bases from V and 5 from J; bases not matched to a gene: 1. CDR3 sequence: CASSELAGGHNEQFF. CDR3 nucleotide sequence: TGTGCCAGCAGTGAACTAGCGGGGGGGCACAATGAGCAGTTCTTC.

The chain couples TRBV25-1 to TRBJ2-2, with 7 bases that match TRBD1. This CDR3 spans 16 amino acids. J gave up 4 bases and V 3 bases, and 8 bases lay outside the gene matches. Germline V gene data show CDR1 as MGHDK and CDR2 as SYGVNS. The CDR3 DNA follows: TGTGCCAGCAGTGATCGAGGGACAGTAGGCACCGGGGAGCTGTTTTTT. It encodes CASSDRGTVGTGELFF.

CDR3 amino acids: CASSGTGNQPQHF. The CDR3 DNA reads TGTGCCAGCAGCGGGACAGGGAATCAGCCCCAGCATTTT. This chain joins TRBV2 and TRBJ1-5, with 9 bases lining up with TRBD1. The CDR3 is made up of 13 amino acids. CDR1 is SNHLY, CDR2 FYNNEI, per germline. V was clipped by 6 bases and J by 4 bases; unmatched bases: 1.

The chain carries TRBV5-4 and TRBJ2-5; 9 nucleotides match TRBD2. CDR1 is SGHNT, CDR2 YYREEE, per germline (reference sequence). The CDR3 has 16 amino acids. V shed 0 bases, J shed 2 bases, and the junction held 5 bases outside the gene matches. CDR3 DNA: TGTGCCAGCAGCTTGGGGGGCCTAGCGGGACAAGAGACCCAGTACTTC. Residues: CASSLGGLAGQETQYF.

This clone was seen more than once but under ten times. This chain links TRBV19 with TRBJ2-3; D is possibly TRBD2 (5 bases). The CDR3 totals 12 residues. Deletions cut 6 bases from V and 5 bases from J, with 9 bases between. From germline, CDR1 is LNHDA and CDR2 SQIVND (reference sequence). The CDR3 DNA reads TGTGCCAGTAGACAAAGCGGAGATACGCAGTATTTT. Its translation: CASRQSGDTQYF.

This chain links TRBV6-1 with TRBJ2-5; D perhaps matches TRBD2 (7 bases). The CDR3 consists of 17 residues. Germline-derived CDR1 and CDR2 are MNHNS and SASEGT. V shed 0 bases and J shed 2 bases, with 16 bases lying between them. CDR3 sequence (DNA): TGTGCCAGCAGTGAAGCGCGGGTGGGGGGGCAGCAAGAGACCCAGTACTTC. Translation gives CASSEARVGGQQETQYF.

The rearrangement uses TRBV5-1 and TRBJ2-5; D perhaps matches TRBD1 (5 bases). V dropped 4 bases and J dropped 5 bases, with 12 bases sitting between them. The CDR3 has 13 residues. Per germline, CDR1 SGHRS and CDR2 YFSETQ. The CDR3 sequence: CASSQGARETQYF. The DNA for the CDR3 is TGCGCCAGCAGCCAAGGGGCGAGGGAGACCCAGTACTTC.

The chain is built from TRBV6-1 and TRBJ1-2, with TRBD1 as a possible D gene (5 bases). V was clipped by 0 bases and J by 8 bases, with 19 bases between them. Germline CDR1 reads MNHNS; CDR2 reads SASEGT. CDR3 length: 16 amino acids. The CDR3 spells CASSEAWVQGRGGYTF. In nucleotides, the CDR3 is TGTGCCAGCAGTGAAGCGTGGGTGCAGGGTCGGGGGGGCTACACCTTC.

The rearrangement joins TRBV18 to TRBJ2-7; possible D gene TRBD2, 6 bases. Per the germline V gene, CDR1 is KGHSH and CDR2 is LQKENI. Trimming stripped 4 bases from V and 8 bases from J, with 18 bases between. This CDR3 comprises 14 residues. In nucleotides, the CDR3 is TGTGCCAGCTCACTGGGGACGGGGACTGAGCAGCAGTACTTC. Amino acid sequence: CASSLGTGTEQQYF.

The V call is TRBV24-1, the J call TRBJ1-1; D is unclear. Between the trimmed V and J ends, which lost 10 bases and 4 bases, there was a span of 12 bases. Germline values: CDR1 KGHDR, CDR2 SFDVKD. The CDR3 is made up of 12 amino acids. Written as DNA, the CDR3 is TGTGCCACAGCCGGGGTAGGCACTGAAGCTTTCTTT. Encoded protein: CATAGVGTEAFF.

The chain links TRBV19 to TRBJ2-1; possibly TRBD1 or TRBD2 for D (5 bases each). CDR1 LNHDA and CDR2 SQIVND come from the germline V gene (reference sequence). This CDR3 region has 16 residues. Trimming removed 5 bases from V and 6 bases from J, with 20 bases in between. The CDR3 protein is CASSPPWGTVANEQFF. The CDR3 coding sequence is TGTGCCAGTAGTCCACCATGGGGGACGGTGGCCAATGAGCAGTTCTTC.

The CDR3 DNA reads TGCGCCAGCAGCCCGCGGACAGGATCCTACGAGCAGTACTTC. Amino acid sequence: CASSPRTGSYEQYF. The V and J genes are TRBV4-1 and TRBJ2-7, with 7 positions matching TRBD1. Trimming cost V 4 bases and J 1 base; bases outside gene matches: 4. Germline loops: CDR1 MGHRA, CDR2 YSYEKL. The length of the CDR3 is 14 residues.

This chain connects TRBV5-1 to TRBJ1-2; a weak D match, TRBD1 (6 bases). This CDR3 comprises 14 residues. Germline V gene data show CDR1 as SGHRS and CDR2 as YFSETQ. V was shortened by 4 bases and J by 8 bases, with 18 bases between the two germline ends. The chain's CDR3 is CASSVDTGSRGYTF. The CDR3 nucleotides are TGCGCCAGCAGCGTTGATACAGGGTCGAGGGGCTACACCTTC. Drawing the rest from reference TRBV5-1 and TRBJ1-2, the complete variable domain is KAGVTQTPRYLIKTRGQQVTLSCSPISGHRSVSWYQQTPGQGLQFLFEYFSETQRNKGNFPGRFSGRQFSNSRSEMNVSTLELGDSALYLCASSVDTGSRGYTFGSGTRLTVV.

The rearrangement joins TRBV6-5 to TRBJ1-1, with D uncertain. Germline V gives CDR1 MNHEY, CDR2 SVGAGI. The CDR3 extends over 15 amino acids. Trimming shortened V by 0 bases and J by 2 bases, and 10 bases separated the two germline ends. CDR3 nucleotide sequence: TGTGCCAGCAGTTACTCGAGCCAGCCTAACACTGAAGCTTTCTTT. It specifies CASSYSSQPNTEAFF.

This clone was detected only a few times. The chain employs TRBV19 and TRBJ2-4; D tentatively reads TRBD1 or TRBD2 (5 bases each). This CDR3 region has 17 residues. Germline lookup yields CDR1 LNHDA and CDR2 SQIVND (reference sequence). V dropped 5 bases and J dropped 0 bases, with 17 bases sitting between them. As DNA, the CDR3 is TGTGCCAGTAGTCCGCGTGGGACCGCTTTAGCCAAAAACATTCAGTACTTC. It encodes CASSPRGTALAKNIQYF.

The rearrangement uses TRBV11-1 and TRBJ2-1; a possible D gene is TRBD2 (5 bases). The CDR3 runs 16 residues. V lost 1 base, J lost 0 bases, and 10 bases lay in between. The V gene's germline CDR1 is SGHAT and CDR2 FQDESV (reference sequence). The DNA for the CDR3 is TGTGCCAGCAGCTTAGGGCTAGCCAGCTCCTACAATGAGCAGTTCTTC. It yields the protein CASSLGLASSYNEQFF.

The CDR3 DNA reads TGTGCCAGCAGCCACACAATCCGTGAAACTTCAGATACGTCGCAGTATTTT. Its translation: CASSHTIRETSDTSQYF. V gene TRBV5-6 combines with J gene TRBJ2-3; no clear D gene. Trimming took 4 bases from V and 10 from J, leaving 28 bases between them. The CDR3 runs to 17 residues. The germline V gene has CDR1 SGHDT and CDR2 YYEEEE.

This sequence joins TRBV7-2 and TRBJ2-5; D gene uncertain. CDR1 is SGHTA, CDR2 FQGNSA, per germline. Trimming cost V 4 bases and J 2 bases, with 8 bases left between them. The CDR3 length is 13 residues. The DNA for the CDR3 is TGTGCCAGCAGCTCACAACGGCAAGAGACCCAGTACTTC. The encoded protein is CASSSQRQETQYF.

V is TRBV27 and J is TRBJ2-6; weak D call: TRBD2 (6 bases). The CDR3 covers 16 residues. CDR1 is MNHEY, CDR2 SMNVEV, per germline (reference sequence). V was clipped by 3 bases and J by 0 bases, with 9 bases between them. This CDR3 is CASSLEGDSGANVLTF. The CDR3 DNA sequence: TGTGCCAGCAGTTTGGAGGGAGACTCTGGGGCCAACGTCCTGACTTTC.